This T cell receptor (beta chain) was captured in a study of cytomegalovirus exposure and HLA in healthy donors. Assay used: immunoSEQ multiplex PCR; TCRdb lists only in-frame clones, some missing. The repertoire holds fewer than 250,000 clones, with around nine tenths as singletons. The CDR3 has 13 residues. The germline V and J ends were trimmed by 3 bases and 6 bases, with 9 bases remaining between them. CDR1 is ENHRY and CDR2 is SYGVKD in the germline V gene. This TCR was sampled from a woman between 18 and 29 years old in good health and CMV-seropositive. The sequenced sample consisted of PBMCs. The rearrangement uses TRBV10-3 and TRBJ1-5, with D hard to call. The CDR3 loop is CAISDRLSQPQHF. The CDR3 DNA follows: TGTGCCATCAGTGATCGGTTGAGTCAGCCCCAGCATTTT.